The sequence of this T cell receptor (beta chain) was determined in a study of T cells in localized non-small cell lung cancer. The study, taken as a whole, reports: Heterogeneity remains possible, as sequencing covered one tumor region only. The study found T cell clonality highest in uninvolved adjacent lung, above tumor. Detection in adjacent lung was observed for a median roughly 55 of the top 100 tumor clones. Increased T cell density in blood showed an association with longer overall survival.

Produced via immunoSEQ multiplex PCR; TCRdb's table is partial and in-frame only. The sample records about 40,000 clones, more than 85% being singletons. A remark on this clone: Its antigen is not identified.

The CDR3 length is 15 residues. V lost 6 bases to trimming and J lost 3 bases, with 17 bases between them. Germline-derived CDR1 and CDR2 are LNHDA and SQIVND (reference sequence). The receptor comes from a man aged 18-49 years with stage I lung adenocarcinoma. This material consisted of peripheral blood, taken before any cancer treatment. The chain combines TRBV19 with TRBJ2-5, with D tentatively TRBD1 (7 bases). Written as DNA, the CDR3 is TGTGCCAGTAGCCCCTCAGGGGGGCGAGAAGAGACCCAGTACTTC. Protein sequence: CASSPSGGREETQYF.